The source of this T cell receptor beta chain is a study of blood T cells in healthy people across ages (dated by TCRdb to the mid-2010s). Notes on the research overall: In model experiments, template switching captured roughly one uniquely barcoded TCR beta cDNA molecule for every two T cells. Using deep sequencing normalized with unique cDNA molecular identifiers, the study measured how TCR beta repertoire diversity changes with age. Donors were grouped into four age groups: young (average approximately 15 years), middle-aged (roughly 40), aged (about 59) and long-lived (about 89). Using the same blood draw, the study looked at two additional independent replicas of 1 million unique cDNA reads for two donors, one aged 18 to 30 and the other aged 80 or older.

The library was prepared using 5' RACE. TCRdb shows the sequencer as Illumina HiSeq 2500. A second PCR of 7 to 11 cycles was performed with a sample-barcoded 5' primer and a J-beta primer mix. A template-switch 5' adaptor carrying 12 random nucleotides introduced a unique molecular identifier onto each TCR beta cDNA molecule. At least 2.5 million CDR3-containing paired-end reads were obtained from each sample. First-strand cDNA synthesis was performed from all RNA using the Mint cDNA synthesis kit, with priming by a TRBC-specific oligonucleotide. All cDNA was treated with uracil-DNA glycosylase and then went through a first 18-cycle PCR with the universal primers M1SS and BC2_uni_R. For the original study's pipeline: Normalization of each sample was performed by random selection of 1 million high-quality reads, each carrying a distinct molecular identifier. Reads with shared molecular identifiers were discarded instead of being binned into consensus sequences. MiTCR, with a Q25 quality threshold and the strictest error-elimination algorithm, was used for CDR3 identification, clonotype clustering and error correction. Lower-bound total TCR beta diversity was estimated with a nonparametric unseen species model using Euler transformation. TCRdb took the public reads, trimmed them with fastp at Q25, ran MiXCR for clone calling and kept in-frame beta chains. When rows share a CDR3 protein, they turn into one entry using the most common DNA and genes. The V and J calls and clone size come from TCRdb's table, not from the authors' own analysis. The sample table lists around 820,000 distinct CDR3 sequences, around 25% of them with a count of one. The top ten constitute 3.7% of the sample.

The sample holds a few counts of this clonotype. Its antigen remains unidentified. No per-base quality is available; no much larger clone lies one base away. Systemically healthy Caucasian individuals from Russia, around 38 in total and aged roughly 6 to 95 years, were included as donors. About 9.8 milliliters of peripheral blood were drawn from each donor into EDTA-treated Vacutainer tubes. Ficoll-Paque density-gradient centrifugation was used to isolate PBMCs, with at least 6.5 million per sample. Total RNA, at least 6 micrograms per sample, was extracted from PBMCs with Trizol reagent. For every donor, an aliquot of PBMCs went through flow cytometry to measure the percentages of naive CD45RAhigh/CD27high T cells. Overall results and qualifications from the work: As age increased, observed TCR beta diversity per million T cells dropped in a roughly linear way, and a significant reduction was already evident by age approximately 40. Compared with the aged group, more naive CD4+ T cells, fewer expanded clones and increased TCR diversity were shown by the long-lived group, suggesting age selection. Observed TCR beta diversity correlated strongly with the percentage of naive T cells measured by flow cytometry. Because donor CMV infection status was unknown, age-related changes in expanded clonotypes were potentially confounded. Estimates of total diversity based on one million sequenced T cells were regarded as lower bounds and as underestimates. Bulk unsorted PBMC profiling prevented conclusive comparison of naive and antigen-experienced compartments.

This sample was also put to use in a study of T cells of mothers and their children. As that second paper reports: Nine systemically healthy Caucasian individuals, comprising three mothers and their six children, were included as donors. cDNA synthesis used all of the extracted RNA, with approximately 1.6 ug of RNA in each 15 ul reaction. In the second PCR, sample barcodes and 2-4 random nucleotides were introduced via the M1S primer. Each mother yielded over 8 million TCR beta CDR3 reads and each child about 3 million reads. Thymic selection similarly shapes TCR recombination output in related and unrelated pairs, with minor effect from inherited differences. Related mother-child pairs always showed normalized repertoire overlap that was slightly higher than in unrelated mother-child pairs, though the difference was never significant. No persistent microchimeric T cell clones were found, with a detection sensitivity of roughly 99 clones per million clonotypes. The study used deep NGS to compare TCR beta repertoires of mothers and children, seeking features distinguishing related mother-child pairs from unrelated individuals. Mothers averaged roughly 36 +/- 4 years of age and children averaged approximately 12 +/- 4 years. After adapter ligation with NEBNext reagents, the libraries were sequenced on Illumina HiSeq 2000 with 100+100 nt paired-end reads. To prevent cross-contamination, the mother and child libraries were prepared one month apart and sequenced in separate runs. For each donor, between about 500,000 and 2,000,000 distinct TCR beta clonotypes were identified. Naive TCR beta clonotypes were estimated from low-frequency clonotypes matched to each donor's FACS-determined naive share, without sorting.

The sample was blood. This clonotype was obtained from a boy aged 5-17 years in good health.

The CDR3 here reads CASSSSGAYGYTF. Read as DNA, the sequence is TGTGCCAGCAGCTCCTCGGGGGCATATGGCTACACCTTC. The V gene is TRBV12-3 or TRBV12-4 and the J gene is TRBJ1-2; TRBD1 is possibly the D segment (6 matching bases). V lost 6 bases and J lost 5 bases; the stretch between them is 13 bases long. The CDR3 holds 13 amino acids from the cysteine to the phenylalanine. The retained sequence is limited to the CDR3, 39 bases, with the frame set at the first base.